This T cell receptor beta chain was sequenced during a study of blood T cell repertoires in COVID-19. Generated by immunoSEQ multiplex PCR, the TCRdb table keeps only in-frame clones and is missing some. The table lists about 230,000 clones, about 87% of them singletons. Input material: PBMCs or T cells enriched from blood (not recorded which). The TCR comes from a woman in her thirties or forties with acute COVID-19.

Written as DNA, the CDR3 is TGTGCCTGGAGTGCAGGGCAGGGGGTCGGAGAGACCCAGTACTTC. Amino acid sequence: CAWSAGQGVGETQYF. The chain combines TRBV30 with TRBJ2-5; 7 bases line up with TRBD1. The CDR3 runs 15 residues. V dropped 1 base and J dropped 4; count of bases not matched to a gene: 9. CDR1 GTSNPN and CDR2 SVGIG come from the germline V gene (reference sequence).